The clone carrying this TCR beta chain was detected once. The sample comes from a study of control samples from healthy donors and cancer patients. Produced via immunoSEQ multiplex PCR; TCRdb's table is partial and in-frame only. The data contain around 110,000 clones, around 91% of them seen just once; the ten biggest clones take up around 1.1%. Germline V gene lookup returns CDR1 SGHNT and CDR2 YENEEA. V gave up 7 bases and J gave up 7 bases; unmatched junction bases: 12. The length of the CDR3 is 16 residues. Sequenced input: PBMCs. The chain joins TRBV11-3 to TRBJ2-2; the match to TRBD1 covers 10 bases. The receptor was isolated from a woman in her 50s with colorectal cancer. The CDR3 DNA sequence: TGTGCCAGCACCCGACAGGGGGCTGGGTGGGGCGGGGAGCTGTTTTTT. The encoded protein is CASTRQGAGWGGELFF.